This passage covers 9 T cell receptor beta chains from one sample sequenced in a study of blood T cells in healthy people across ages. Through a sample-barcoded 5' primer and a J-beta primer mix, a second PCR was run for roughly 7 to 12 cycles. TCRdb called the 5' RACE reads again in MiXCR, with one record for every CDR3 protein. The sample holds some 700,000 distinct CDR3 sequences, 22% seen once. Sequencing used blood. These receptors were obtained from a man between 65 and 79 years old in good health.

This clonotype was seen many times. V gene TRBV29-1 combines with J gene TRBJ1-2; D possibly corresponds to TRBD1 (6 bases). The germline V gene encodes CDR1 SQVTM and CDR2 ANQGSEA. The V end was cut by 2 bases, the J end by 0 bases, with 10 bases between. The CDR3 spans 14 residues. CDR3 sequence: CSVERTDANYGYTF. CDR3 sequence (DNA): TGCAGCGTTGAAAGGACAGATGCTAACTATGGCTACACCTTC.

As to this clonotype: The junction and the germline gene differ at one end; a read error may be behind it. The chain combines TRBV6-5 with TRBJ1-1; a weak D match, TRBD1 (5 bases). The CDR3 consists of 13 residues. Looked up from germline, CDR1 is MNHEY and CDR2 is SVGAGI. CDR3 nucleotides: TGTGCCAGCGGTTTGGACCGGGGCTCTGAAGCCTTCTTT. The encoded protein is CASGLDRGSEAFF.

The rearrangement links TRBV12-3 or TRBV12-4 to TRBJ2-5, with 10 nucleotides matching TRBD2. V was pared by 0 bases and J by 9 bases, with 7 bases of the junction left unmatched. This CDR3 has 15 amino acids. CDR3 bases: TGTGCCAGCAGTTTAGCTAGCGGGGGGTTCAGGGCCCAGTACTTC. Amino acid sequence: CASSLASGGFRAQYF.

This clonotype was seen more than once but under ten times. The CDR3 bases are TGTGCCAGCAGTTTGGAAGCGGCTGGGTCACATGGCTACACCTTC. Translating gives CASSLEAAGSHGYTF. The chain couples TRBV12-3 or TRBV12-4 to TRBJ1-2; D unresolved. The CDR3 spans 15 residues. V was clipped by 3 bases and J by 6 bases, with 17 bases between them.

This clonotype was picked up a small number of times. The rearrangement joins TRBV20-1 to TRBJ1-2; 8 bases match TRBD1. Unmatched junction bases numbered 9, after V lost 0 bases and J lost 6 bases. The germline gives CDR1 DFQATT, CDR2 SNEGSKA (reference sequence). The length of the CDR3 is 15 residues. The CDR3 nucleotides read TGCAGTGCTAGAGATCGTGGTCAGGGGGCGGATGGCTACACCTTC. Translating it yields CSARDRGQGADGYTF.

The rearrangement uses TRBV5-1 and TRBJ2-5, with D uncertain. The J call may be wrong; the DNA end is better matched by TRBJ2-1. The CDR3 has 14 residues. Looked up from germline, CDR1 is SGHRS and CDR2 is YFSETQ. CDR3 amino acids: CASSVLYFDNEQFF. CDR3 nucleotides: TGCGCCAGCAGCGTACTATACTTTGACAATGAGCAGTTCTTC.

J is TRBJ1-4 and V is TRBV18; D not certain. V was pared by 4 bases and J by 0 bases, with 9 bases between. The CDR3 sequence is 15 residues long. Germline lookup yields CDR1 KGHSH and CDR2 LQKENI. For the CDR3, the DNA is TGTGCCAGCTCACGGAACAGTGCAACTAATGAAAAACTGTTTTTT. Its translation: CASSRNSATNEKLFF.

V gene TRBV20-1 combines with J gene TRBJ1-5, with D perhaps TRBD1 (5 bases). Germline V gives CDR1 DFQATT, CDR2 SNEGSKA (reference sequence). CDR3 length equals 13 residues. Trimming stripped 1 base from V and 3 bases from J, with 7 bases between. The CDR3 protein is CSARVGTNQPQHF. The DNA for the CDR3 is TGCAGTGCTAGAGTCGGGACCAATCAGCCCCAGCATTTT.

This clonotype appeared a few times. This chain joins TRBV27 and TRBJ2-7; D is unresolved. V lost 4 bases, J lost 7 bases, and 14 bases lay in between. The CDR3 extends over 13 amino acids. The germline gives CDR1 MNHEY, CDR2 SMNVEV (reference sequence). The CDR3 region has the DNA TGTGCCAGCAGTTCAGGCCACACTCTGGAGCAGTACTTC. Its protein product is CASSSGHTLEQYF.